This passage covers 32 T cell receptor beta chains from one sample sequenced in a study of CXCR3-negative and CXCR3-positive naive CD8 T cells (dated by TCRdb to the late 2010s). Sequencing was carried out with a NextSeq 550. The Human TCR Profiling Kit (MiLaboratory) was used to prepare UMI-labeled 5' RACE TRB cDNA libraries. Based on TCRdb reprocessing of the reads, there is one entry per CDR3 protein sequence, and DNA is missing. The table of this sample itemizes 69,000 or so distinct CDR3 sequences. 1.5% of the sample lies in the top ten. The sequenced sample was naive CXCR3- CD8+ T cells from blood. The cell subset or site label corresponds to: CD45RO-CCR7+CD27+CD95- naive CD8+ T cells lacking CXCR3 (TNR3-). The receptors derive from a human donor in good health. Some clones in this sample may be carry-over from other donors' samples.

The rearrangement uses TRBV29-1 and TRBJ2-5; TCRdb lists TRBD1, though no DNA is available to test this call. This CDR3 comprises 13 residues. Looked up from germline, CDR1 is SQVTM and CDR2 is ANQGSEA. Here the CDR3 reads CSVEDSGGETQYF.

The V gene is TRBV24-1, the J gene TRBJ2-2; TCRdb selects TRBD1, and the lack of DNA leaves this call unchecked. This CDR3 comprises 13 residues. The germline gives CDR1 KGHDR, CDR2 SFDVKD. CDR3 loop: CATSEQGAGELFF.

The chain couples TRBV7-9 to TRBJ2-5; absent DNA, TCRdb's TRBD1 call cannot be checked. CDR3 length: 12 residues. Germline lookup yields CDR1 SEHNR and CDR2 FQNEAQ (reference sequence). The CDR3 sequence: CASSRQRETQYF.

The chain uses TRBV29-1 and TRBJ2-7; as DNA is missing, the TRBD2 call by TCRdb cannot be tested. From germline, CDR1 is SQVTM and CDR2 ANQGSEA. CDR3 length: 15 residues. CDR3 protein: CSVVTQGGETYEQYF.

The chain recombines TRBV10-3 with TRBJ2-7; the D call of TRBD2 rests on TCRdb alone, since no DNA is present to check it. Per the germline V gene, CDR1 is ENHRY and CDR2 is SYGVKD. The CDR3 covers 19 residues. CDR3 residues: CAISGTGLAGQLGDYEQYF.

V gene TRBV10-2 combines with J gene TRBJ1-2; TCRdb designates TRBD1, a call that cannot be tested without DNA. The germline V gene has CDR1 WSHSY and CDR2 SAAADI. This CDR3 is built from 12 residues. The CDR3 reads CASSPGAPGYTF.

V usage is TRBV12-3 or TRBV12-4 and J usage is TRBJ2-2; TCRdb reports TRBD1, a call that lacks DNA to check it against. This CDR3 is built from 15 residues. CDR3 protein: CASTPLGEATGELFF.

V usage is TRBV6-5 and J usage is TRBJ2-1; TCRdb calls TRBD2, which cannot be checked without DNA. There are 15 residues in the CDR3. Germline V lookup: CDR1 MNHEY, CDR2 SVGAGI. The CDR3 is CASRQSGVAYNEQFF.

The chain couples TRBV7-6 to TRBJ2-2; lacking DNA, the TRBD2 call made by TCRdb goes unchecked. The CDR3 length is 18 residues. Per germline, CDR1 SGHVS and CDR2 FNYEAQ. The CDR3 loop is CASSRLAGGTFGTGELFF. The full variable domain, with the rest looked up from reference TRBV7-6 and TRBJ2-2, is GAGVSQSPRYKVTKRGQDVALRCDPISGHVSLYWYRQALGQGPEFLTYFNYEAQQDKSGLPNDRFSAERPEGSISTLTIQRTEQRDSAMYRCASSRLAGGTFGTGELFFGEGSRLTVL.

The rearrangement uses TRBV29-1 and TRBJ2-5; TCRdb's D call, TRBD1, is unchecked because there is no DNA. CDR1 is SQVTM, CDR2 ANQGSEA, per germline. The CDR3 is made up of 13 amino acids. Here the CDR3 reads CSVEQGAGETQYF. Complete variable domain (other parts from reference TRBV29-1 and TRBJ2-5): SAVISQKPSRDICQRGTSLTIQCQVDSQVTMMFWYRQQPGQSLTLIATANQGSEATYESGFVIDKFPISRPNLTFSTLTVSNMSPEDSSIYLCSVEQGAGETQYFGPGTRLLVL.

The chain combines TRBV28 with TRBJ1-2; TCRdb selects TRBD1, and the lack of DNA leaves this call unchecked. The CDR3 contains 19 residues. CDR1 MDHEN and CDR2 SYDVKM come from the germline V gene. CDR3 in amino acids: CASSSPWTGGKGANYGYTF.

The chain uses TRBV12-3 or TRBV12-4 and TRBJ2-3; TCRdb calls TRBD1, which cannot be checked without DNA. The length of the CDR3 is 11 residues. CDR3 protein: CVSGFADTQYF.

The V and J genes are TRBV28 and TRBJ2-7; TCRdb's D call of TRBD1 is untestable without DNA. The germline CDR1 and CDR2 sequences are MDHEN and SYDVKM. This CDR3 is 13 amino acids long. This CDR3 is CASGRTGAYEQYF.

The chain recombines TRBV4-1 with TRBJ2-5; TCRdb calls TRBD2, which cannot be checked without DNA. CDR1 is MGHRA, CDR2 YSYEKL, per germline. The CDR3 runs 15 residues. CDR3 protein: CASSQGQRGQETQYF.

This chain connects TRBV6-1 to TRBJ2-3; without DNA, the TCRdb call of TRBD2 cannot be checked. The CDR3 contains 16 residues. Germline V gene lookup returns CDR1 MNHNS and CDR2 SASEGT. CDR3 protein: CASTELAGGAPDTQYF.

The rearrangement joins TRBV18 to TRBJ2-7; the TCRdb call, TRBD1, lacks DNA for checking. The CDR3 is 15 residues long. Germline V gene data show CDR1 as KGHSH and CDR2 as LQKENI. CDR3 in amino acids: CASSDGTASSYEQYF.

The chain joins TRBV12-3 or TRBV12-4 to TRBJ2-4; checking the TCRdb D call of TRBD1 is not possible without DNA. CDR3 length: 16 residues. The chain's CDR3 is CASTQSAGEAKNIQYF.

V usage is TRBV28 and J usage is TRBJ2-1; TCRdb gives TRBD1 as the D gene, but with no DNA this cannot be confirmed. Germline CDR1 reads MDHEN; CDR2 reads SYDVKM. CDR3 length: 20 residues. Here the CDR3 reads CASSTLELAVVPDRGNEQFF.

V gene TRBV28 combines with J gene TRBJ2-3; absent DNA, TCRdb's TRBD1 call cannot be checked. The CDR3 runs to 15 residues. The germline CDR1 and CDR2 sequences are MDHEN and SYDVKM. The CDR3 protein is CASSHFGGQTDTQYF.

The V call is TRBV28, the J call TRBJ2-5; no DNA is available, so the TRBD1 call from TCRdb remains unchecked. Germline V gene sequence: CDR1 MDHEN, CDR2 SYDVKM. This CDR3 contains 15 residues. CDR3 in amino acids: CASSLGRRSQETQYF.

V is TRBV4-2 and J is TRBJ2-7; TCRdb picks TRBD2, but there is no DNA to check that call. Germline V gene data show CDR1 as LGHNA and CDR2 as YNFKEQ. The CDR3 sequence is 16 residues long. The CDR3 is CASSQDRGQGDYEQYF.

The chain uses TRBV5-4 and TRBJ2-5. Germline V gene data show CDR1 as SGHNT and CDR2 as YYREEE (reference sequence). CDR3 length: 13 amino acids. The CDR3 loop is CASSFTEQETQYF.

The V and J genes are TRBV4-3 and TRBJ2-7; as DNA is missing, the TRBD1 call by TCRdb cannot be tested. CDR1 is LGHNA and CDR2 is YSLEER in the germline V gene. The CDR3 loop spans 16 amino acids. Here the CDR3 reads CASSQERTPSVYEQYF.

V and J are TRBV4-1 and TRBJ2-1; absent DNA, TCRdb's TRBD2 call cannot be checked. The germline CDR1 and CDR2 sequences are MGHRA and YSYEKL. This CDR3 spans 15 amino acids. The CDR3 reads CASGALAGGNNEQFF.

The CDR3 loop reads CASSSKDRANTEAFF. V and J are TRBV6-7 and TRBJ1-1; the TCRdb D gene call, TRBD1, has no DNA to confirm it. TRBV6-7 is noted as an ORF with a role that remains uncertain. The CDR3 is 15 amino acids.

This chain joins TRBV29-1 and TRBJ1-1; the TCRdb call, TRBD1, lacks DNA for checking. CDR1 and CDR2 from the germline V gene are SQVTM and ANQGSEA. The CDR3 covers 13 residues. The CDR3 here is CSVEWDRDAEAFF.

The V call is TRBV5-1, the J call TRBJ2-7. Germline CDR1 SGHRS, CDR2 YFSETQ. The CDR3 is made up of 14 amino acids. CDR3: CASSLTYRGYEQYF.

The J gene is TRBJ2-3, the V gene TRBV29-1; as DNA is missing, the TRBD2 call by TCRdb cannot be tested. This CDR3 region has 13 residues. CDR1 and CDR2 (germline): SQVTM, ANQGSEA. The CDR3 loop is CSGSGGEADTQYF.

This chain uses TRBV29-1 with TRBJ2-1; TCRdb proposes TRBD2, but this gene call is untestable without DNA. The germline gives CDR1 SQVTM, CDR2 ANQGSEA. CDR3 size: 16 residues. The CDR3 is CSGAGSEGQVDNEQFF.

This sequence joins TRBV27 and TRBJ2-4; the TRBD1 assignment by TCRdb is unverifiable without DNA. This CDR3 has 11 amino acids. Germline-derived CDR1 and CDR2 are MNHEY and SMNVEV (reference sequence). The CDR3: CASSRGNIQYF.

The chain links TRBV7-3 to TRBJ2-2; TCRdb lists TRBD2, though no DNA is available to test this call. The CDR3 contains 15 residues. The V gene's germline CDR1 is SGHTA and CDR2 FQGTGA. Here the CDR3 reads CASSFHGGGPGELFF.

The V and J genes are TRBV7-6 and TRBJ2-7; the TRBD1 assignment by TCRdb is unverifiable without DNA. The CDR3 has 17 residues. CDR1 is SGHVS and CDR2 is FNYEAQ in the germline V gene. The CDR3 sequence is CASSTLPPGQGAGEQYF. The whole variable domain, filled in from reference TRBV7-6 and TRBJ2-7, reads GAGVSQSPRYKVTKRGQDVALRCDPISGHVSLYWYRQALGQGPEFLTYFNYEAQQDKSGLPNDRFSAERPEGSISTLTIQRTEQRDSAMYRCASSTLPPGQGAGEQYFGPGTRLTVT.